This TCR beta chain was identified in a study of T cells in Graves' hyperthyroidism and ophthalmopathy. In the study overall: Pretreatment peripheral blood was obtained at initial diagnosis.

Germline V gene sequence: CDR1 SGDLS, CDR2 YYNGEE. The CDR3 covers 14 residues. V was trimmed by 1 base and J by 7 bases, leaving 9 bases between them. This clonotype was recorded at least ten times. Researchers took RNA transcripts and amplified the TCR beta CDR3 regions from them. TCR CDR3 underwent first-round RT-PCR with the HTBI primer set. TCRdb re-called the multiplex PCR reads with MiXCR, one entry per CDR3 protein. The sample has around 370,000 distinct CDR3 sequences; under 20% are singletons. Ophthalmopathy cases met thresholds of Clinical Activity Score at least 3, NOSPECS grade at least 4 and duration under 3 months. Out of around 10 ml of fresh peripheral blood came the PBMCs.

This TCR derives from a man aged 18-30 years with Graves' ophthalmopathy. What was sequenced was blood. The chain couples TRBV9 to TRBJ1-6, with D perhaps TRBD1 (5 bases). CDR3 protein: CASSVWGENSPLHF. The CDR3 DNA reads TGTGCCAGCAGCGTATGGGGGGAGAATTCACCCCTCCACTTT.